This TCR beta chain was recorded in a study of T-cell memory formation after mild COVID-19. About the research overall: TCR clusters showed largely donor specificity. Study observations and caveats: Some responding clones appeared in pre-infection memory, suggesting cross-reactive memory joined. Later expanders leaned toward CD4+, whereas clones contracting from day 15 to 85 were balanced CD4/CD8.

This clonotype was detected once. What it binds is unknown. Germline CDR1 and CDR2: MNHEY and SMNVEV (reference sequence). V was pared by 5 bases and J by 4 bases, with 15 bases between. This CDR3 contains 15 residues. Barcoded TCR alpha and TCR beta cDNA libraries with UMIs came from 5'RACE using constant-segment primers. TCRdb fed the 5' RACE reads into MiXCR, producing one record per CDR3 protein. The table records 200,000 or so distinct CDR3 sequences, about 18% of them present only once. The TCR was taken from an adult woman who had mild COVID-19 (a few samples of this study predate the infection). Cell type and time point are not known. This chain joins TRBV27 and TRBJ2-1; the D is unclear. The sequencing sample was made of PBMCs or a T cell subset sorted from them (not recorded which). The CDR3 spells CASSPTRQPYNEQFF. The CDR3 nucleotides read TGTGCCAGCAGTCCTACTCGACAACCTTACAATGAGCAGTTCTTC.